Presented here are 31 T cell receptor beta chains from one specimen sequenced in a study of T-cell memory formation after mild COVID-19. TCRdb analysed the 5' RACE reads with MiXCR anew, one entry per CDR3 protein. This table holds about 150,000 distinct CDR3 sequences, roughly 15% found once. The specimen was PBMCs or a T cell subset sorted from them (not recorded which). These receptors originate from an adult woman who had mild COVID-19 (a few samples of this study predate the infection). Cell type and time point are not known.

In its sample, this clonotype was seen a few times. The CDR3, as DNA: TGTGCCAGCAGCCCCCGGGGTTTGGGGGAAAAACTGTTTTTT. As protein: CASSPRGLGEKLFF. J is TRBJ1-4 and V is TRBV7-2; the D is unclear. With 5 bases removed from V and 8 bases from J, the gap between germline ends came to 15 bases. Per germline, CDR1 SGHTA and CDR2 FQGNSA. CDR3 length equals 14 residues. The full variable domain, with the rest looked up from reference TRBV7-2 and TRBJ1-4, is GAGVSQSPSNKVTEKGKDVELRCDPISGHTALYWYRQSLGQGLEFLIYFQGNSAPDKSGLPSDRFSAERTGGSVSTLTIQRTQQEDSAVYLCASSPRGLGEKLFFGSGTQLSVL.

DNA of the CDR3: TGTGCCAGCAGTTTTGGCTGGACAGAAAATCAGCCCCAGCATTTT. Its translation: CASSFGWTENQPQHF. The V gene is TRBV12-3 or TRBV12-4, the J gene TRBJ1-5, with a tentative D call TRBD1 (6 bases). V lost 3 bases to trimming and J lost 4 bases, with 13 bases between them. The CDR3 is 15 residues long.

The chain is built from TRBV7-3 and TRBJ1-1; unclear D gene. Germline V gives CDR1 SGHTA, CDR2 FQGTGA. This CDR3 is built from 15 residues. V lost 0 bases and J lost 7, with 15 bases in between. The CDR3 is CASSLTRVENGEAFF. Here the CDR3 DNA reads TGTGCCAGCAGCTTAACCCGGGTCGAGAACGGTGAAGCTTTCTTT.

V and J are TRBV7-8 and TRBJ2-2, with D tentatively TRBD2 (5 bases). Germline values: CDR1 SGHVS, CDR2 FQNEAQ. Trimming took 3 bases from V and 2 from J, leaving 10 bases between them. The CDR3 contains 15 residues. CDR3 in amino acids: CASSFAGFNTGELFF. The CDR3 coding sequence is TGTGCCAGCAGCTTCGCGGGTTTCAACACCGGGGAGCTGTTTTTT. Variable domain in full (rest from reference TRBV7-8 and TRBJ2-2): GAGVSQSPRYKVAKRGQDVALRCDPISGHVSLFWYQQALGQGPEFLTYFQNEAQLDKSGLPSDRFFAERPEGSVSTLKIQRTQQEDSAVYLCASSFAGFNTGELFFGEGSRLTVL.

The chain uses TRBV29-1 and TRBJ2-4; no clear D gene. There are 12 residues in the CDR3. Germline-derived CDR1 and CDR2 are SQVTM and ANQGSEA. The germline V and J ends were trimmed by 8 bases and 9 bases, with 17 bases remaining between them. The CDR3 DNA reads TGCAGCTCCAGACTGGAAGACGGCATTCAGTACTTC. This sequence encodes CSSRLEDGIQYF.

V gene TRBV7-9 combines with J gene TRBJ1-2, with D unresolved. The CDR3 runs 13 residues. CDR1 and CDR2 from the germline V gene are SEHNR and FQNEAQ (reference sequence). The ends were cut back, 2 bases at V and 2 bases at J, with 6 bases in the middle. The CDR3, as DNA: TGTGCCAGCAGCTTACCTATGAACTATGGCTACACCTTC. As protein: CASSLPMNYGYTF.

This sequence joins TRBV9 and TRBJ2-7; 7 bases align to TRBD1. There are 14 residues in the CDR3. J lost 0 bases, V lost 2 bases, and 2 bases had no gene match. The germline gives CDR1 SGDLS, CDR2 YYNGEE. The CDR3 DNA reads TGTGCCAGCAGCGTGGGGACAGTCTCCTACGAGCAGTACTTC. Its protein product is CASSVGTVSYEQYF.

This clonotype was observed a few times. V gene TRBV6-2 or TRBV6-3 combines with J gene TRBJ2-7; TRBD1 aligns across 10 bases. Germline V gives CDR1 MNHEY, CDR2 SVGEGT. V lost 5 bases and J lost 0; bases outside the gene matches: 4. The CDR3 totals 15 residues. CDR3 DNA: TGTGCCAGCAGTGGACAGGGGGGTAGCTCCTACGAGCAGTACTTC. Translating gives CASSGQGGSSYEQYF.

The sample holds a few counts of this clonotype. The rearrangement joins TRBV5-1 to TRBJ2-3, with 7 positions matching TRBD2. J lost 7 bases, V lost 4 bases, and 12 bases had no gene match. From germline, CDR1 is SGHRS and CDR2 YFSETQ. This CDR3 spans 15 amino acids. CDR3 sequence (DNA): TGCGCCAGCAGCCGCGGACGGGGGGTGCAGCATACGCAGTATTTT. It is translated as CASSRGRGVQHTQYF.

This clonotype was picked up a small number of times. This chain links TRBV6-6 with TRBJ2-7; 7 positions match TRBD1. Germline V gives CDR1 MNHNY, CDR2 SVGAGI (reference sequence). The CDR3 is 15 amino acids. J gave up 2 bases and V 6 bases, and 10 bases lay outside the gene matches. Here the CDR3 reads CASRERGQQPYEQYF. The CDR3 DNA is TGTGCCAGCAGGGAGAGGGGGCAGCAGCCCTACGAGCAGTACTTC.

The chain combines TRBV7-2 with TRBJ1-2; D is perhaps TRBD1 (6 bases). The ends were cut back, 1 base at V and 4 bases at J, with 13 bases in the middle. CDR1 SGHTA and CDR2 FQGNSA come from the germline V gene. CDR3 length: 15 amino acids. CDR3 in amino acids: CASSLESGGGYGYTF. CDR3 in DNA: TGTGCCAGCAGCTTAGAGTCCGGGGGCGGCTATGGCTACACCTTC. The full variable domain, completed using reference TRBV7-2 and TRBJ1-2, is GAGVSQSPSNKVTEKGKDVELRCDPISGHTALYWYRQSLGQGLEFLIYFQGNSAPDKSGLPSDRFSAERTGGSVSTLTIQRTQQEDSAVYLCASSLESGGGYGYTFGSGTRLTVV.

This clonotype has a handful of counts. This chain links TRBV29-1 with TRBJ2-5; 8 bases are a match to TRBD2. The CDR3 totals 13 residues. J was trimmed by 7 bases and V by 4 bases; bases with no gene match: 8. Germline V gene lookup returns CDR1 SQVTM and CDR2 ANQGSEA. The CDR3 region has the DNA TGCAGCGTTGGACAGGCCGGGGGGGGGACCCAGTACTTC. It codes for CSVGQAGGGTQYF. Drawing the rest from reference TRBV29-1 and TRBJ2-5, the complete variable domain is SAVISQKPSRDICQRGTSLTIQCQVDSQVTMMFWYRQQPGQSLTLIATANQGSEATYESGFVIDKFPISRPNLTFSTLTVSNMSPEDSSIYLCSVGQAGGGTQYFGPGTRLLVL.

The CDR3 reads CATSDSVGGWYNEQFF. CDR3 bases: TGTGCCACCAGTGACTCCGTGGGGGGGTGGTACAATGAGCAGTTCTTC. This chain joins TRBV24-1 and TRBJ2-1; 7 bases agree with TRBD2. V was pared by 4 bases and J by 4 bases, with 9 bases of the junction left unmatched. The CDR3 is made up of 16 amino acids. The germline V gene has CDR1 KGHDR and CDR2 SFDVKD.

V is TRBV5-5 and J is TRBJ2-5; D ambiguous. Germline CDR1 reads SGHKS; CDR2 reads YYEKEE (reference sequence). V shed 0 bases and J shed 3 bases, with 12 bases lying between them. This CDR3 contains 15 residues. The CDR3 loop is CASSLGPYTEETQYF. The CDR3 DNA reads as TGTGCCAGCAGCTTGGGCCCCTACACAGAAGAGACCCAGTACTTC.

This clonotype was observed a few times. The rearrangement links TRBV11-2 to TRBJ2-1; 8 nucleotides align to TRBD2. CDR1 is SGHAT, CDR2 FQNNGV, per germline. The CDR3 runs 15 residues. J gave up 5 bases and V 5 bases, and 8 bases lay outside the gene matches. CDR3 protein: CASSETIAGNNEQFF. CDR3 coding DNA: TGTGCCAGCAGCGAAACTATAGCGGGAAACAATGAGCAGTTCTTC. Combining the CDR3 with reference TRBV11-2 and TRBJ2-1 gives the whole variable domain EAGVAQSPRYKIIEKRQSVAFWCNPISGHATLYWYQQILGQGPKLLIQFQNNGVVDDSQLPKDRFSAERLKGVDSTLKIQPAKLEDSAVYLCASSETIAGNNEQFFGPGTRLTVL.

The CDR3 reads CASSPRPVRAFF. The CDR3 DNA reads as TGTGCCAGCAGTCCACGTCCCGTCCGAGCTTTCTTT. The rearrangement links TRBV12-3 or TRBV12-4 to TRBJ1-1; D call uncertain. Trimming removed 5 bases at V and 10 bases at J, with 14 bases between. This CDR3 region has 12 residues.

This clonotype was counted a few times. V and J are TRBV27 and TRBJ2-1; tentatively, D is TRBD2 (6 bases). CDR3 length: 15 amino acids. The V gene's germline CDR1 is MNHEY and CDR2 SMNVEV (reference sequence). V gave up 3 bases and J gave up 0 bases, with 9 bases separating them. This CDR3 is CASSFGGSSYNEQFF. DNA of the CDR3: TGTGCCAGCAGTTTTGGAGGGAGCTCCTACAATGAGCAGTTCTTC.

The V call is TRBV23-1, the J call TRBJ1-2; weak D call: TRBD1 (5 bases). TRBV23-1 is an ORF; its function is uncertain. The V and J ends lost 4 bases and 6 bases respectively, with 12 bases between them. This CDR3 region has 13 residues. The CDR3: CASSLVSGHGYTF. The CDR3 coding sequence is TGCGCCAGCAGTCTGGTATCAGGGCATGGCTACACCTTC.

The V call is TRBV11-2, the J call TRBJ2-3; D is possibly TRBD1 or TRBD2 (5 bases each). This CDR3 has 14 residues. Germline CDR1 SGHAT, CDR2 FQNNGV. The germline V and J ends were trimmed by 2 bases and 4 bases, with 10 bases remaining between them. CDR3 sequence: CASSLRPGPDTQYF. DNA for the CDR3: TGTGCCAGCAGCTTAAGACCGGGACCAGATACGCAGTATTTT.

This clonotype was found a few times. This sequence joins TRBV7-9 and TRBJ2-4; no clear D. Germline assignment: CDR1 SEHNR and CDR2 FQNEAQ (reference sequence). The CDR3 consists of 17 residues. V gave up 1 base and J gave up 2 bases, with 15 bases separating them. Written as DNA, the CDR3 is TGTGCCAGCAGCTTAGGATCGGTGGTCAGTCCCAAAAACATTCAGTACTTC. As protein: CASSLGSVVSPKNIQYF.

This clonotype was counted many times. CDR3 loop: CASSLAAQDNEQFF. The CDR3 DNA sequence: TGCGCCAGCAGCTTGGCCGCCCAAGACAATGAGCAGTTCTTC. V usage is TRBV5-1 and J usage is TRBJ2-1; no reliable D call. Per the germline V gene, CDR1 is SGHRS and CDR2 is YFSETQ. CDR3 length: 14 residues. The V end lost 0 bases, the J end lost 5 bases, and 9 bases lay between the germline ends.

The chain recombines TRBV5-1 with TRBJ2-7; 10 bases map to TRBD2. Trimming took 5 bases from V and 6 from J; bases not matched to a gene: 11. Germline-derived CDR1 and CDR2 are SGHRS and YFSETQ. This CDR3 is 15 amino acids long. The CDR3 bases are TGCGCCAGCAGTATGACTAGCGGGCGGATTGGCGAGCAGTACTTC. This sequence encodes CASSMTSGRIGEQYF.

This clonotype has at least ten counts. This chain links TRBV20-1 with TRBJ2-7; the match to TRBD2 covers 10 bases. This CDR3 comprises 14 residues. Germline V gene lookup returns CDR1 DFQATT and CDR2 SNEGSKA (reference sequence). The junction had 6 bases not matched to a gene; V was cut back by 3 bases and J by 4 bases. CDR3: CSASPGTSAYEQYF. For the CDR3, the DNA is TGCAGTGCTAGCCCCGGGACTAGCGCGTACGAGCAGTACTTC.

V and J are TRBV7-2 and TRBJ1-1; 10 bases fit TRBD1. V trimming: 4 bases; J trimming: 6 bases; junction bases outside the gene matches: 8. Germline CDR1 reads SGHTA; CDR2 reads FQGNSA. This CDR3 has 15 amino acids. CDR3 residues: CASSSTGGAEAEAFF. CDR3 in DNA: TGTGCCAGCAGCTCGACAGGGGGCGCAGAGGCTGAAGCTTTCTTT.

This clonotype has more than one count but fewer than ten. The chain carries TRBV27 and TRBJ1-6; 8 bases agree with TRBD1. Germline lookup yields CDR1 MNHEY and CDR2 SMNVEV (reference sequence). V trimming: 3 bases; J trimming: 7 bases; junction bases outside the gene matches: 8. This CDR3 is built from 16 residues. The CDR3 nucleotides are TGTGCCAGCAGTTTTAGGTTGACAGGGGCGAATTCACCCCTCCACTTT. This translates into CASSFRLTGANSPLHF.

This chain links TRBV20-1 with TRBJ2-3; 14 nucleotides match TRBD2. V lost 6 bases and J lost 3; bases outside the gene matches: 14. The CDR3 consists of 18 residues. CDR1 and CDR2 (germline): DFQATT, SNEGSKA (reference sequence). CDR3 residues: CSARSLGLAGAPTDTQYF. In DNA, the CDR3 is TGCAGTGCACGCAGCCTGGGACTAGCGGGGGCCCCGACAGATACGCAGTATTTT.

Only a few counts were recorded for this clonotype. The chain employs TRBV29-1 and TRBJ1-2, with a possible D match to TRBD1 (5 bases). The germline V gene encodes CDR1 SQVTM and CDR2 ANQGSEA. The CDR3 is 12 amino acids. With 4 bases removed from V and 8 bases from J, the gap between germline ends came to 14 bases. The CDR3 DNA sequence: TGCAGCGTTGCGGGGGGTGAGGGAGGCTACACCTTC. Translation gives CSVAGGEGGYTF.

This clonotype was picked up a small number of times. This rearrangement joins TRBV10-2 to TRBJ2-3; 8 bases are a match to TRBD2. With 2 bases clipped from V and 9 bases from J, the junction kept 13 bases outside the gene matches. This CDR3 has 16 amino acids. Looked up from germline, CDR1 is WSHSY and CDR2 is SAAADI. CDR3 residues: CASSEVGGGTWGTQYF. The CDR3 DNA reads as TGCGCCAGCAGTGAGGTTGGCGGGGGGACCTGGGGGACGCAGTATTTT.

This clonotype was recorded many times. The V and J genes are TRBV15 and TRBJ2-7; 12 bases map to TRBD2. The CDR3 has 17 amino acids. Trimming cost V 6 bases and J 1 base; bases outside gene matches: 10. In germline, CDR1 is LNHNV, CDR2 YYDKDF (reference sequence). DNA for the CDR3: TGTGCCACCAGACCCAACCGGACTAGCGGGGTTTCCTACGAGCAGTACTTC. It specifies CATRPNRTSGVSYEQYF.

This sequence joins TRBV9 and TRBJ2-7; maybe TRBD2 (5 bases). The ends were cut back, 4 bases at V and 4 bases at J, with 12 bases in the middle. The CDR3 is made up of 13 amino acids. Looked up from germline, CDR1 is SGDLS and CDR2 is YYNGEE. The DNA of the CDR3 is TGTGCCAGCAGCCCCGGACTCCCATACGAGCAGTACTTC. Its translation: CASSPGLPYEQYF.

This clonotype has a handful of counts. The chain employs TRBV5-1 and TRBJ1-1; 7 nucleotides match TRBD1. The CDR3 extends over 14 amino acids. Trimming cost V 3 bases and J 3 bases; bases outside gene matches: 5. From germline, CDR1 is SGHRS and CDR2 YFSETQ. The CDR3 DNA is TGCGCCAGCAGCTGGGGACAGCGGGACACTGAAGCTTTCTTT. Its protein is CASSWGQRDTEAFF.